The 3 T cell receptor beta chains given below trace back to one sample, sequenced in a study of T cells after yellow fever vaccination. MiXCR, applied by TCRdb to the 5' RACE reads, yields one record per CDR3 protein. The sample has about 230,000 distinct CDR3 sequences, around 6.7% seen once. The sample here was CD4+ T cells sorted from PBMCs, taken on the day of the yellow fever booster vaccination. The receptors here all came from a man younger than 40 who received the YFV17D yellow fever vaccine.

In regard to this clonotype: A much larger clone differs by one base, so this may be a read error. V usage is TRBV7-9 and J usage is TRBJ2-1; 13 nucleotides match TRBD2. This CDR3 region has 15 residues. Germline V gene sequence: CDR1 SEHNR, CDR2 FQNEAQ (reference sequence). V gave up 4 bases and J gave up 7 bases; unmatched junction bases: 4. The CDR3 reads CASSSTSGRKNEQFF. In DNA, the CDR3 is TGTGCCAGCAGCTCGACTAGCGGGAGGAAGAATGAGCAGTTCTTC.

The sample holds a few counts of this clonotype. The CDR3, as DNA: TGTGCCAGCAGCTTCCGGGGCAGTGGGTCCTACGAGCAGTACTTC. Its translation: CASSFRGSGSYEQYF. The V call is TRBV7-2, the J call TRBJ2-7, with D possibly called TRBD1 or TRBD2 (5 bases each). Germline V lookup: CDR1 SGHTA, CDR2 FQGNSA. Trimming took off 3 bases at V and 1 base at J, with 13 bases between the two ends. This CDR3 contains 15 residues.

The V call is TRBV20-1, the J call TRBJ2-7, with TRBD2 identical over 8 bases. Germline assignment: CDR1 DFQATT and CDR2 SNEGSKA (reference sequence). The CDR3 length is 14 residues. V was clipped by 6 bases and J by 4 bases; unmatched bases: 11. The CDR3 here is CSAREGRGGYEQYF. CDR3 in DNA: TGCAGTGCCCGGGAGGGCCGAGGGGGATACGAGCAGTACTTC.